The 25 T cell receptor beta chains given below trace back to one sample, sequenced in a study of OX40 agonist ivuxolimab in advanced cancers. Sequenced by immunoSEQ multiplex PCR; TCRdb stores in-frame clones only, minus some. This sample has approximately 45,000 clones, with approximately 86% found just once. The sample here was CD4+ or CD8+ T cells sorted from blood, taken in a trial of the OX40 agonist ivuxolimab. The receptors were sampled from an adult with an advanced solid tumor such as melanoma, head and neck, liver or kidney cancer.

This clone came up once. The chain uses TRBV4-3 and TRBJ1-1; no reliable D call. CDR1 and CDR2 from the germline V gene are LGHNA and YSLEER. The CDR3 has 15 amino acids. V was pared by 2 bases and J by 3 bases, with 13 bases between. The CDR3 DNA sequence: TGCGCCAGCAGCCAAAACCCCGTTGGGGACACTGAAGCTTTCTTT. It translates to CASSQNPVGDTEAFF.

The CDR3 loop is CASSQGVNQPQHF. The CDR3 region has the DNA TGCGCCAGCAGCCAGGGGGTCAATCAGCCCCAGCATTTT. This rearrangement joins TRBV4-3 to TRBJ1-5; tentative D call: TRBD1 (5 bases). The V gene's germline CDR1 is LGHNA and CDR2 YSLEER. The V gene lost 3 bases and the J gene lost 3 bases, with 6 bases spanning the gap. CDR3 size: 13 residues.

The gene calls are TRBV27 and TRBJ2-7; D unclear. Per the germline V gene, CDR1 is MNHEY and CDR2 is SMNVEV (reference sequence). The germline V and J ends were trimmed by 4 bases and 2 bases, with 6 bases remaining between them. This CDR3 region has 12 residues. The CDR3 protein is CASSSVPYEQYF. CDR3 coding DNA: TGTGCCAGCAGTTCCGTTCCCTACGAGCAGTACTTC.

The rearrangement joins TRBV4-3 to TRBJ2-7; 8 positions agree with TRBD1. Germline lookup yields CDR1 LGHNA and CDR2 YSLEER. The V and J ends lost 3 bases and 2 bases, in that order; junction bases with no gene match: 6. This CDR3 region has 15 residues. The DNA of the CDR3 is TGCGCCAGCAGCCAGGACAGGGCTTTCACCTACGAGCAGTACTTC. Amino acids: CASSQDRAFTYEQYF.

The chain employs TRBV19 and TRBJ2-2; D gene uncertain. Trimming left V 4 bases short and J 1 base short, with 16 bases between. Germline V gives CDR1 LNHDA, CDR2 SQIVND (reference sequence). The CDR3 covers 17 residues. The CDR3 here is CASSTNWIRGNTGELFF. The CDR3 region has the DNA TGTGCCAGTAGTACCAACTGGATTCGTGGGAACACCGGGGAGCTGTTTTTT.

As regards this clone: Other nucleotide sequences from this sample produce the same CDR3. The CDR3 sequence: CASSPGGYEQYF. CDR3 nucleotide sequence: TGTGCCAGCAGCCCGGGGGGATACGAGCAGTACTTC. The chain couples TRBV11-3 to TRBJ2-7, with 7 bases matching TRBD2. The J segment lost 4 bases and the V segment lost 5 bases, leaving 2 bases of the junction unmatched. Germline V gene sequence: CDR1 SGHNT, CDR2 YENEEA. CDR3 size: 12 residues.

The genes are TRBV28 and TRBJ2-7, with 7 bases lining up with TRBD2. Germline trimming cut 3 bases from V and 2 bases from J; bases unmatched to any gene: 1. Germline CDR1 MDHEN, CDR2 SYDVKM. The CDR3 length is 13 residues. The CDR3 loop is CASSFGTTYEQYF. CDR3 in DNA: TGTGCCAGCAGTTTCGGGACTACCTACGAGCAGTACTTC. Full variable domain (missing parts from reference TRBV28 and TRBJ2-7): DVKVTQSSRYLVKRTGEKVFLECVQDMDHENMFWYRQDPGLGLRLIYFSYDVKMKEKGDIPEGYSVSREKKERFSLILESASTNQTSMYLCASSFGTTYEQYFGPGTRLTVT.

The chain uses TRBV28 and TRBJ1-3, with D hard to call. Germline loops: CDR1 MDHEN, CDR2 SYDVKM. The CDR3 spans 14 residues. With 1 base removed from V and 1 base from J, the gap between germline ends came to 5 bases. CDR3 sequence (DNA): TGTGCCAGCAGTTTATCTGGTTCTGGAAACACCATATATTTT. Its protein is CASSLSGSGNTIYF.

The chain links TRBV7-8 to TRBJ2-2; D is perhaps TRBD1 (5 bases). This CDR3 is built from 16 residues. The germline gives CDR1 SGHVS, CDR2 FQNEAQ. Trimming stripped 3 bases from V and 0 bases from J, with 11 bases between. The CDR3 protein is CASSLRQTANTGELFF. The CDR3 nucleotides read TGTGCCAGCAGCTTGAGACAGACCGCGAACACCGGGGAGCTGTTTTTT.

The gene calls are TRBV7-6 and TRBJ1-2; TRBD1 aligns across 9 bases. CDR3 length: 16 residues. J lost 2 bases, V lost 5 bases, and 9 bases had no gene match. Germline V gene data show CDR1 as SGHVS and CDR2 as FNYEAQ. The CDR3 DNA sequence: TGTGCCAGCAGCCCCGGGACAGGGAATTTGAACTATGGCTACACCTTC. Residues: CASSPGTGNLNYGYTF.

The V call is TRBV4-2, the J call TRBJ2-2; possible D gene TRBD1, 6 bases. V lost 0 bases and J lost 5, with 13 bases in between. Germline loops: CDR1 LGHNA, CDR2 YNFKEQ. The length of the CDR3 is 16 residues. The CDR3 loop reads CASSQEDRVGTGELFF. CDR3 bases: TGTGCCAGCAGCCAAGAGGACAGAGTCGGGACCGGGGAGCTGTTTTTT.

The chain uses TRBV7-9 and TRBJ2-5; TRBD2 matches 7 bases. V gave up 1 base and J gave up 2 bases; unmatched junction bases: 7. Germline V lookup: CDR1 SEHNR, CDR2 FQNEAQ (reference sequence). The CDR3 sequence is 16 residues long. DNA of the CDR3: TGTGCCAGCAGCTTAGATACTAGCGTTATTCAAGAGACCCAGTACTTC. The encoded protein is CASSLDTSVIQETQYF.

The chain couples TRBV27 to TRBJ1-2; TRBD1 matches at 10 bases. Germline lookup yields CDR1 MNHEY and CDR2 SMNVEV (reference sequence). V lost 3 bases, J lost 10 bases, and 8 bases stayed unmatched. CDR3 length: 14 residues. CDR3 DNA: TGTGCCAGCAGTTTGTTCCGGGACAGGGGAATCTACACCTTC. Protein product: CASSLFRDRGIYTF.

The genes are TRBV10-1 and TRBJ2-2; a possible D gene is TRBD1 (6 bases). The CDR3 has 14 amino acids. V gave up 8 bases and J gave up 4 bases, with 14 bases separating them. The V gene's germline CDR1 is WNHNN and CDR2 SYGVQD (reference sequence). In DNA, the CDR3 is TGCGCCAGCCAACAGGGAATCGGCACCGGGGAGCTGTTTTTT. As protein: CASQQGIGTGELFF.

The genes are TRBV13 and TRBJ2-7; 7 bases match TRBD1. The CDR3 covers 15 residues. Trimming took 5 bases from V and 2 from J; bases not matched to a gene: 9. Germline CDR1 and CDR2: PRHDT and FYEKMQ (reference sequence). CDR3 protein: CASSPPDRATYEQYF. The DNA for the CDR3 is TGTGCCAGCAGCCCCCCAGACAGGGCCACCTACGAGCAGTACTTC. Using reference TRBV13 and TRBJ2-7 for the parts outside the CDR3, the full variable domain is AAGVIQSPRHLIKEKRETATLKCYPIPRHDTVYWYQQGPGQDPQFLISFYEKMQSDKGSIPDRFSAQQFSDYHSELNMSSLELGDSALYFCASSPPDRATYEQYFGPGTRLTVT.

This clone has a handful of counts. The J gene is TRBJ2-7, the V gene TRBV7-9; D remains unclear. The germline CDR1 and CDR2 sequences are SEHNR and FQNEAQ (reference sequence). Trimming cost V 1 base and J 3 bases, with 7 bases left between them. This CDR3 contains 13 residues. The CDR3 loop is CASSLGQFYEQYF. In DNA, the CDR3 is TGTGCCAGCAGCTTAGGACAATTCTACGAGCAGTACTTC.

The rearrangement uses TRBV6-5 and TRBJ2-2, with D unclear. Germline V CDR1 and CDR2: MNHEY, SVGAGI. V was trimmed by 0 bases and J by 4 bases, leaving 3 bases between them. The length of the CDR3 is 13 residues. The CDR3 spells CASSYSVTGELFF. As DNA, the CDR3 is TGTGCCAGCAGTTACTCGGTCACCGGGGAGCTGTTTTTT.

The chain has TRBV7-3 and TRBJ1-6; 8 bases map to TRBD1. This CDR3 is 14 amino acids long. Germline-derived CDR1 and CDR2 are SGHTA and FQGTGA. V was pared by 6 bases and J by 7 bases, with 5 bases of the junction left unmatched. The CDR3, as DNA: TGTGCCAGCAGTCAGGGGGCGGAGAATTCACCCCTCCACTTT. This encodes CASSQGAENSPLHF.

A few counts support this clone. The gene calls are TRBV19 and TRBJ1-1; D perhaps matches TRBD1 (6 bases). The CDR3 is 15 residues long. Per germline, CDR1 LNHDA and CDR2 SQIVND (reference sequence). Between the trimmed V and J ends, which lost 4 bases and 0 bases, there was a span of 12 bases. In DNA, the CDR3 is TGTGCCAGTAGTAACGCCCGGGACATGAACACTGAAGCTTTCTTT. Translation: CASSNARDMNTEAFF.

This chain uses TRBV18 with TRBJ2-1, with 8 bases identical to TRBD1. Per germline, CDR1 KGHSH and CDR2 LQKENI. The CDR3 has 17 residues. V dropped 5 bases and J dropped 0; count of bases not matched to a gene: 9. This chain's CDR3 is CASSTRTGMDSYNEQFF. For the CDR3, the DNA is TGTGCCAGCTCAACCCGGACAGGGATGGACTCCTACAATGAGCAGTTCTTC.

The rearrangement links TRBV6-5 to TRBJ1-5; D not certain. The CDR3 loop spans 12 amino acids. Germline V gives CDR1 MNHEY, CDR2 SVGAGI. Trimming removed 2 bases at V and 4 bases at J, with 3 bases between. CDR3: CASSYINQPQHF. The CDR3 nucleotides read TGTGCCAGCAGTTACATAAATCAGCCCCAGCATTTT.

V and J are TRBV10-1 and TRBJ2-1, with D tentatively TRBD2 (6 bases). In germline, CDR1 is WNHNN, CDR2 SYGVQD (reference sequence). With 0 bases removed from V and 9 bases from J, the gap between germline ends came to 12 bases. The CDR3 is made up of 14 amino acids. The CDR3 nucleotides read TGCGCCAGCAGTGAGTCTCTCCTCGGGGGTGAGCAGTTCTTC. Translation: CASSESLLGGEQFF.

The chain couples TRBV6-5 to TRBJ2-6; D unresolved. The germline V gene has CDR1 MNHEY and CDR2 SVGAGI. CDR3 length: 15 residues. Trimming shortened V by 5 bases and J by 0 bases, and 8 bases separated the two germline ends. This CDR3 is CASSLPPSGANVLTF. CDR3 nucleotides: TGTGCCAGCAGTCTTCCACCCTCTGGGGCCAACGTCCTGACTTTC.

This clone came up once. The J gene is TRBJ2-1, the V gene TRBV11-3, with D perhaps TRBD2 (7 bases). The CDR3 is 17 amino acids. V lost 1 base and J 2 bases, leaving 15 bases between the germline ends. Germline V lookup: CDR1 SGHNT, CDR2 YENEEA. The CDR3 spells CASSLGWGGAPYNEQFF. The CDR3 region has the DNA TGTGCCAGCAGCTTAGGATGGGGGGGCGCCCCCTACAATGAGCAGTTCTTC.

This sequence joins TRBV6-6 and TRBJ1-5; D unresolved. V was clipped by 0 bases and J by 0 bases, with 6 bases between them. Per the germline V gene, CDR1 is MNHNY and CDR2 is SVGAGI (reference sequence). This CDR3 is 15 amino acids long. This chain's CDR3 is CASSYSIDSNQPQHF. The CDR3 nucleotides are TGTGCCAGCAGTTACTCTATAGATAGCAATCAGCCCCAGCATTTT.